The 28 T cell receptor beta chains in this list originate from one sample, sequenced in a study of T-cell reconstitution after alpha-beta-depleted transplantation in children. The TCRbeta library incorporated unique molecular identifiers. In TCRdb, the PCR reads were re-called with MiXCR into one record per CDR3 protein. The table includes about 210,000 distinct CDR3 sequences, about 15% detected once. The material was PBMCs, mostly from graft donor cells, obtained 360 days after TCRalphabeta/CD19-depleted stem cell transplant. The receptors stem from a male patient aged 2-9 years who had a stem cell transplant for acute lymphoblastic leukemia, so the T cells may come from the graft donor.

This clonotype was counted many times. The V and J genes are TRBV28 and TRBJ2-7, with D possibly being TRBD1 (5 bases). Trimming stripped 5 bases from V and 2 bases from J, with 13 bases between. There are 14 residues in the CDR3. From germline, CDR1 is MDHEN and CDR2 SYDVKM. The CDR3 loop is CASSTSTGPYEQYF. Written as DNA, the CDR3 is TGTGCCAGCAGTACCTCCACAGGACCCTACGAGCAGTACTTC. Complete variable domain (other parts from reference TRBV28 and TRBJ2-7): DVKVTQSSRYLVKRTGEKVFLECVQDMDHENMFWYRQDPGLGLRLIYFSYDVKMKEKGDIPEGYSVSREKKERFSLILESASTNQTSMYLCASSTSTGPYEQYFGPGTRLTVT.

The genes are TRBV7-9 and TRBJ1-2; weak D call: TRBD1 (6 bases). Trimming left V 7 bases short and J 8 bases short, with 14 bases between. The germline V gene has CDR1 SEHNR and CDR2 FQNEAQ (reference sequence). CDR3 length: 12 amino acids. The CDR3 sequence is CASTPRGSGYTF. DNA for the CDR3: TGTGCCAGCACCCCAAGGGGGAGCGGCTACACCTTC. The whole variable domain, filled in from reference TRBV7-9 and TRBJ1-2, reads DTGVSQNPRHKITKRGQNVTFRCDPISEHNRLYWYRQTLGQGPEFLTYFQNEAQLEKSRLLSDRFSAERPKGSFSTLEIQRTEQGDSAMYLCASTPRGSGYTFGSGTRLTVV.

The chain has TRBV5-6 and TRBJ1-2; possibly TRBD1 for D (6 bases). From germline, CDR1 is SGHDT and CDR2 YYEEEE. This CDR3 is built from 17 residues. V was pared by 0 bases and J by 0 bases, with 15 bases between. CDR3 DNA: TGTGCCAGCAGCTTGGTTCCAGGGGTCCCGTCTAACTATGGCTACACCTTC. It codes for CASSLVPGVPSNYGYTF.

Ten or more counts support this clonotype. The rearrangement links TRBV9 to TRBJ2-2; 8 nucleotides line up with TRBD2. Germline trimming cut 3 bases from V and 6 bases from J; bases unmatched to any gene: 13. The length of the CDR3 is 17 residues. Germline values: CDR1 SGDLS, CDR2 YYNGEE. The CDR3 coding sequence is TGTGCCAGCAGCGCGGGGGGGGCAACTACGGTTGCCGGGGAGCTGTTTTTT. It yields the protein CASSAGGATTVAGELFF.

This sequence joins TRBV6-2 or TRBV6-3 and TRBJ2-4; the match to TRBD2 covers 7 bases. CDR1 is MNHEY, CDR2 SVGEGT, per germline. The CDR3 is made up of 16 amino acids. J lost 0 bases, V lost 6 bases, and 8 bases had no gene match. The CDR3 nucleotides are TGTGCCAGCAGACCCGGGAGGCCCCTAGCCAAAAACATTCAGTACTTC. It yields the protein CASRPGRPLAKNIQYF.

The table lists this clonotype with a few counts. The chain uses TRBV5-1 and TRBJ2-5; D possibly matches TRBD1 or TRBD2 (6 bases each). The CDR3 loop spans 13 amino acids. CDR1 and CDR2 from the germline V gene are SGHRS and YFSETQ. The V end was cut by 5 bases, the J end by 4 bases, with 12 bases between. CDR3 coding DNA: TGCGCCAGCAGTTCGGGGGCTCGAGAGACCCAGTACTTC. Translating it yields CASSSGARETQYF. Together with reference TRBV5-1 and TRBJ2-5, the CDR3 gives the full variable domain: KAGVTQTPRYLIKTRGQQVTLSCSPISGHRSVSWYQQTPGQGLQFLFEYFSETQRNKGNFPGRFSGRQFSNSRSEMNVSTLELGDSALYLCASSSGARETQYFGPGTRLLVL.

This chain links TRBV12-3 or TRBV12-4 with TRBJ1-1; D gene ambiguous. CDR3 length equals 16 residues. The V and J ends lost 2 bases and 4 bases respectively, with 17 bases between them. CDR3 bases: TGTGCCAGCAGTTTATTTGGCTCTTTCTTGGGCACTGAAGCTTTCTTT. Protein product: CASSLFGSFLGTEAFF.

The rearrangement links TRBV6-5 to TRBJ1-2; 7 bases are a match to TRBD1. Germline assignment: CDR1 MNHEY and CDR2 SVGAGI. The CDR3 has 13 residues. Trimming took 4 bases from V and 3 from J; bases not matched to a gene: 2. CDR3 residues: CASSWDSDYGYTF. The CDR3 DNA reads TGTGCCAGCAGTTGGGACAGCGACTATGGCTACACCTTC.

The chain links TRBV4-3 to TRBJ2-7; TRBD1 is a possible D gene (6 bases). This CDR3 has 14 amino acids. The germline gives CDR1 LGHNA, CDR2 YSLEER. Trimming stripped 2 bases from V and 2 bases from J, with 10 bases between. The CDR3 loop is CASSQLGGTYEQYF. The CDR3 nucleotides are TGCGCCAGCAGCCAATTAGGGGGAACCTACGAGCAGTACTTC.

This rearrangement joins TRBV20-1 to TRBJ2-5, with TRBD1 as a possible D gene (6 bases). Per the germline V gene, CDR1 is DFQATT and CDR2 is SNEGSKA (reference sequence). This CDR3 spans 13 amino acids. Trimming removed 7 bases at V and 1 base at J, with 13 bases between. Here the CDR3 DNA reads TGCAGTGGCCTCGGGACACCCCAAGAGACCCAGTACTTC. Amino acids: CSGLGTPQETQYF.

V gene TRBV28 combines with J gene TRBJ2-2; 12 nucleotides align to TRBD2. CDR1 is MDHEN and CDR2 is SYDVKM in the germline V gene. The trim removed 10 bases at V and 9 bases at J, leaving 15 bases unmatched. CDR3 length: 16 residues. CDR3 loop: CATQDLTSGGHRELFF. In nucleotides, the CDR3 is TGTGCCACCCAAGACCTGACTAGCGGGGGCCACCGGGAGCTGTTTTTT.

This clonotype occurred a few times. The chain is built from TRBV4-2 and TRBJ2-5; D unresolved. Germline V gene data show CDR1 as LGHNA and CDR2 as YNFKEQ. The CDR3 consists of 13 residues. V lost 4 bases, J lost 5 bases, and 11 bases lay in between. The CDR3, as DNA: TGTGCCAGCAGCCCCGCGTCCGAGGAGACCCAGTACTTC. Protein sequence: CASSPASEETQYF.

The chain recombines TRBV6-2 or TRBV6-3 with TRBJ2-5; D may correspond to TRBD1 or TRBD2 (5 bases each). V lost 5 bases and J lost 2, with 12 bases in between. The CDR3 contains 14 residues. The germline V gene encodes CDR1 MNHEY and CDR2 SVGEGT. The DNA of the CDR3 is TGTGCCAGCAGTCAAGGGACCCATCAAGAGACCCAGTACTTC. Its translation is CASSQGTHQETQYF.

This clonotype was recorded a few times. The rearrangement uses TRBV18 and TRBJ2-2, with D tentatively TRBD1 or TRBD2 (5 bases each). V was shortened by 6 bases and J by 7 bases, with 15 bases between the two germline ends. Germline CDR1 is KGHSH and CDR2 is LQKENI. This CDR3 is 14 amino acids long. CDR3 residues: CASSPGTANGELFF. In DNA form, the CDR3 reads TGTGCCAGCTCGCCCGGGACGGCCAACGGGGAGCTGTTTTTT.

This clonotype occurred a few times. The chain uses TRBV24-1 and TRBJ2-5; the match to TRBD2 covers 7 bases. CDR1 is KGHDR, CDR2 SFDVKD, per germline. The V segment lost 10 bases and the J segment 1 base; nucleotides outside the gene matches: 5. This CDR3 has 13 amino acids. The CDR3 sequence: CATRSGVQETQYF. CDR3 sequence (DNA): TGTGCCACTAGAAGCGGGGTCCAAGAGACCCAGTACTTC.

The J gene is TRBJ2-1, the V gene TRBV5-5; 11 bases map to TRBD1. The V and J ends lost 1 base and 4 bases, in that order; junction bases with no gene match: 4. The CDR3 runs 16 residues. Germline CDR1 SGHKS, CDR2 YYEKEE (reference sequence). This chain's CDR3 is CASSLYGTGGYNEQFF. The CDR3 DNA reads TGTGCCAGCAGCTTGTATGGGACAGGGGGTTACAATGAGCAGTTCTTC.

The DNA for the CDR3 is TGTGCCAGCAGCCCGGGCCACAGCGGCTACGAGCAGTACTTC. This codes for CASSPGHSGYEQYF. The genes are TRBV9 and TRBJ2-7, with D possibly matching TRBD2 (5 bases). The CDR3 consists of 14 residues. The germline V gene encodes CDR1 SGDLS and CDR2 YYNGEE. Trimming removed 4 bases from V and 3 bases from J, with 14 bases in between.

The genes are TRBV5-1 and TRBJ2-6, with TRBD1 identical over 11 bases. The CDR3 runs to 18 residues. Trimming cost V 0 bases and J 0 bases; bases outside gene matches: 2. CDR1 SGHRS and CDR2 YFSETQ come from the germline V gene. CDR3 DNA sequence: TGCGCCAGCAGCTTGGTCGGGACAGGGGGCTCTGGGGCCAACGTCCTGACTTTC. Its translation: CASSLVGTGGSGANVLTF.

In this sample, this clonotype turned up a few times. The V gene is TRBV20-1, the J gene TRBJ2-7; D tentatively reads TRBD1 or TRBD2 (5 bases each). V was pared by 0 bases and J by 3 bases, with 12 bases between. This CDR3 has 14 residues. Germline V gene lookup returns CDR1 DFQATT and CDR2 SNEGSKA (reference sequence). CDR3 residues: CSARDPGRNYEQYF. CDR3 DNA sequence: TGCAGTGCTAGAGACCCGGGACGAAACTACGAGCAGTACTTC.

V is TRBV27 and J is TRBJ2-1; D is undetermined. The CDR3 has 13 residues. Deletions cut 4 bases from V and 5 bases from J, with 9 bases between. Per germline, CDR1 MNHEY and CDR2 SMNVEV (reference sequence). The CDR3 sequence: CASSSPRNNEQFF. The DNA for the CDR3 is TGTGCCAGCAGTTCCCCGAGAAACAATGAGCAGTTCTTC.

This clonotype has only a few counts. The chain links TRBV24-1 to TRBJ2-1, with 7 positions matching TRBD2. Germline V gene sequence: CDR1 KGHDR, CDR2 SFDVKD. The CDR3 is 16 residues long. V shed 1 base and J 6 bases; nucleotides not matched to a gene: 8. CDR3 DNA: TGTGCCACCAGTGATTTTTGGCGGGAGTATAGCAATGAGCAGTTCTTC. The encoded protein is CATSDFWREYSNEQFF.

V is TRBV12-3 or TRBV12-4 and J is TRBJ1-2; weak D call: TRBD1 (5 bases). Trimming pared 7 bases from V and 9 bases from J, leaving 18 bases between. The CDR3 has 13 residues. DNA of the CDR3: TGTGCCAGCACTCGGGACTTCTTCGTTCGCTACACCTTC. Protein product: CASTRDFFVRYTF.

This clonotype was seen ten or more times. In DNA, the CDR3 is TGTGCCAGCAGCACGGGACAGAACTACGAGCAGTACTTC. This translates into CASSTGQNYEQYF. This chain joins TRBV7-6 and TRBJ2-7; 7 nucleotides agree with TRBD1. V lost 5 bases to trimming and J lost 3 bases; unmatched junction nucleotides: 4. The CDR3 is 13 residues long. The germline gives CDR1 SGHVS, CDR2 FNYEAQ.

This chain connects TRBV12-3 or TRBV12-4 to TRBJ1-1; D gene ambiguous. Between the trimmed V and J ends, which lost 7 bases and 1 base, there was a span of 10 bases. This CDR3 is 13 amino acids long. In DNA, the CDR3 is TGTGCCAGCACGCTCCAGAGGAACACTGAAGCTTTCTTT. This gives the protein CASTLQRNTEAFF.

The chain employs TRBV19 and TRBJ1-5, with TRBD1 as a possible D gene (6 bases). The CDR3 consists of 10 residues. With 10 bases removed from V and 6 bases from J, the gap between germline ends came to 7 bases. Germline lookup yields CDR1 LNHDA and CDR2 SQIVND (reference sequence). The CDR3: CATGVQPQHF. CDR3 DNA sequence: TGTGCCACAGGGGTTCAGCCCCAGCATTTT. Based on the CDR3 plus reference TRBV19 and TRBJ1-5, the full variable domain is DGGITQSPKYLFRKEGQNVTLSCEQNLNHDAMYWYRQDPGQGLRLIYYSQIVNDFQKGDIAEGYSVSREKKESFPLTVTSAQKNPTAFYLCATGVQPQHFGDGTRLSIL.

The chain employs TRBV29-1 and TRBJ2-5; 11 nucleotides match TRBD2. V was pared by 4 bases and J by 2 bases, with 12 bases of the junction left unmatched. The germline gives CDR1 SQVTM, CDR2 ANQGSEA. This CDR3 comprises 17 residues. CDR3 nucleotide sequence: TGCAGCGTTGGCGGGGGAAGGGCTAGCGGGGGGCAAGAGACCCAGTACTTC. It specifies CSVGGGRASGGQETQYF. The full variable domain, rest sourced from reference TRBV29-1 and TRBJ2-5, is SAVISQKPSRDICQRGTSLTIQCQVDSQVTMMFWYRQQPGQSLTLIATANQGSEATYESGFVIDKFPISRPNLTFSTLTVSNMSPEDSSIYLCSVGGGRASGGQETQYFGPGTRLLVL.

The chain combines TRBV3-1 with TRBJ2-7; D gene ambiguous. The CDR3 has 13 residues. The germline V and J ends were trimmed by 11 bases and 2 bases, with 16 bases remaining between them. Germline CDR1 reads LGHDT; CDR2 reads YNNKEL (reference sequence). In DNA form, the CDR3 reads TGTGCCCGTAGCCTTGGGCTCACCTACGAGCAGTACTTC. The encoded protein is CARSLGLTYEQYF.

V gene TRBV12-3 or TRBV12-4 combines with J gene TRBJ1-2, with D unresolved. V lost 3 bases and J 7 bases, leaving 9 bases between the germline ends. This CDR3 spans 12 amino acids. CDR3 residues: CASSFVSSGYTF. DNA of the CDR3: TGTGCCAGCAGTTTCGTATCCTCTGGCTACACCTTC.